This TCR beta chain was captured by sequencing in a study of post-analysis software for immune sequencing data. Study context: Progressive-relapsing, secondary progressive and relapsing-remitting multiple sclerosis were among the disease courses included. Study results and limitations: TRBV5-6, TRBV5-1 and TRBV20-1 belonged to a set of roughly five TRBV segments that were more frequent in patients than controls. Under the F measure, samples that were prepared in one batch clustered strongly together.

This clonotype showed up just a few times. Its antigen is unknown. The V gene end was trimmed by 4 bases and the J gene end by 4 bases; junction bases not matched to a gene: 9. Germline V CDR1 and CDR2: KGHDR, SFDVKD. The CDR3 is 16 amino acids. The TCR beta cDNA libraries carried unique molecular identifiers. Approximately 0.5 million cDNA molecules were recovered from an input of about 0.85 to 11 million T cells. TCRdb reanalysed the PCR reads using MiXCR and keeps one entry per CDR3 protein. Of about 540,000 distinct CDR3 sequences listed, around a third are singletons. Sequenced: blood. The TCR originated in a girl aged 2-17 years with multiple sclerosis. The J gene is TRBJ2-1, the V gene TRBV24-1; 7 bases agree with TRBD2. CDR3 nucleotides: TGTGCCACCAGTGAATCCTCTGGGCGGGGGTACAATGAGCAGTTCTTC. This translates into CATSESSGRGYNEQFF.